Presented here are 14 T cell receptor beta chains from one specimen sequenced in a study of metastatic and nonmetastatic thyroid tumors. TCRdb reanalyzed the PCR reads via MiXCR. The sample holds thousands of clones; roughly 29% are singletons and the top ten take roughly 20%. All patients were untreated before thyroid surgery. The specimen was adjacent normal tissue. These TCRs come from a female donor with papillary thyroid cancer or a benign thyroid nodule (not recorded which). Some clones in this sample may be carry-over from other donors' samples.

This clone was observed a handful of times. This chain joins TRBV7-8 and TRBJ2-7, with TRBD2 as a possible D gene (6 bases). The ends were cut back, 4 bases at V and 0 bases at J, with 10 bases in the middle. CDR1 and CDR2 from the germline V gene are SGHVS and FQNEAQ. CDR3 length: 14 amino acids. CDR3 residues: CASSSRDPSYEQYF. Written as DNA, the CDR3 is TGTGCCAGCAGCTCGCGGGACCCCTCCTACGAGCAGTACTTC.

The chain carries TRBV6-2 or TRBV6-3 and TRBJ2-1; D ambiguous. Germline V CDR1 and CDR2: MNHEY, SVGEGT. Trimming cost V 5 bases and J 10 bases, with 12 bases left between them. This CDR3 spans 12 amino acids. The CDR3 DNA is TGTGCCAGCAGTCTTCTAGGCGTCGAGCAGTTCTTC. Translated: CASSLLGVEQFF.

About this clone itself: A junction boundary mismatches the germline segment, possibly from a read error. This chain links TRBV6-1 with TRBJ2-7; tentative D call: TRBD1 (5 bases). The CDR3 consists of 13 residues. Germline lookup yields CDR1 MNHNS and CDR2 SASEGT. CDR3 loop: CASSELWGYEHHF. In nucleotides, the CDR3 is TGTGCCAGCAGTGAATTATGGGGCTACGAGCATCACTTC.

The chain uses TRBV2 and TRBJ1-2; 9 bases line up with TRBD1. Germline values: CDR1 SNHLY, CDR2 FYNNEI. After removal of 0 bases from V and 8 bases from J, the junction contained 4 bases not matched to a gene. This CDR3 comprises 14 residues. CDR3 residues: CASSEAGTGIGYTF. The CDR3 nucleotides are TGTGCCAGCAGTGAAGCCGGGACAGGGATAGGCTACACCTTC.

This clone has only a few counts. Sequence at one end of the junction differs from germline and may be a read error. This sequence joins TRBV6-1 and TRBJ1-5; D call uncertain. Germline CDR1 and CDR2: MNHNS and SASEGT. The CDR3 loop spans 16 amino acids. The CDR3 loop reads CASSEEVRSGNRPQHF. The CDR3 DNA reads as TGTGCCAGCAGTGAAGAGGTCAGATCAGGCAATCGGCCCCAGCATTTT.

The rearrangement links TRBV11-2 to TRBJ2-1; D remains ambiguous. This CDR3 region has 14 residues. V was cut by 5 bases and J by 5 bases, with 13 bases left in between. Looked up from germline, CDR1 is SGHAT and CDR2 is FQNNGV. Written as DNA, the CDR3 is TGTGCCAGCAGCCCGAGGACCCCAGACAATGAGCAGTTCTTC. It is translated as CASSPRTPDNEQFF.

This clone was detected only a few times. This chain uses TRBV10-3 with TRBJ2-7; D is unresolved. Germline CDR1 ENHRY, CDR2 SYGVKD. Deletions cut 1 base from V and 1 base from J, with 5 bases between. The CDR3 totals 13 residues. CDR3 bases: TGTGCCATCAGTGAGTATATGTCCTACGAGCAGTACTTC. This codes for CAISEYMSYEQYF.

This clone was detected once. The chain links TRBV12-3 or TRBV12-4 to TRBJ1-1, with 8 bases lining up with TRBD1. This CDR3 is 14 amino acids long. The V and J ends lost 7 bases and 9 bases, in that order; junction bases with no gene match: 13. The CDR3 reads CASTIRDRTTQAFF. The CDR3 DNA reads TGTGCCAGCACAATCCGGGACAGGACGACTCAAGCTTTCTTT.

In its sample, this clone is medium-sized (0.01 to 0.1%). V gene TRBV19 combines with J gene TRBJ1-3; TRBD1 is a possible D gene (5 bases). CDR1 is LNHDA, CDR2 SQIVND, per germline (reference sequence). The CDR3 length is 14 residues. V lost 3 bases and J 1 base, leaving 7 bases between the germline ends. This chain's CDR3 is CASSIRQSGNTIYF. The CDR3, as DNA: TGTGCCAGTAGTATCCGACAGTCTGGAAACACCATATATTTT.

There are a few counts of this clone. The CDR3 protein is CASSTDTGASNYGYTF. The CDR3 DNA reads as TGTGCCAGCAGTACAGATACCGGGGCCTCTAACTATGGCTACACCTTC. The genes are TRBV6-1 and TRBJ1-2; D may be TRBD1 (5 bases). The CDR3 runs 16 residues. Trimming took off 5 bases at V and 0 bases at J, with 16 bases between the two ends. The germline gives CDR1 MNHNS, CDR2 SASEGT.

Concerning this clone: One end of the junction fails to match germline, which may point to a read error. Written as DNA, the CDR3 is TGTGCCGGCAGCTGGGGGGGCATGGGCGAACAAGAGACCCAGTACTTC. Translation: CAGSWGGMGEQETQYF. The chain recombines TRBV7-3 with TRBJ2-5; possible D gene TRBD2, 7 bases. The germline CDR1 and CDR2 sequences are SGHTA and FQGTGA. The CDR3 is 16 residues long.

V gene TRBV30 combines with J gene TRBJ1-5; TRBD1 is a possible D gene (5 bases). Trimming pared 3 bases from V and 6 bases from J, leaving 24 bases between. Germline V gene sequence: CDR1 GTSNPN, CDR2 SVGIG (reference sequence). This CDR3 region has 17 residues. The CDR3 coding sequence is TGTGCCTGGAGCCTTTCGAGGGGTTTGAGTTTCGGTCAGCCCCAGCATTTT. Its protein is CAWSLSRGLSFGQPQHF.

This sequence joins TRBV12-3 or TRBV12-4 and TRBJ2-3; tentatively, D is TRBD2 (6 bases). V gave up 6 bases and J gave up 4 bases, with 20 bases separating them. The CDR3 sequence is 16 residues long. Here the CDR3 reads CASSPSEGGESDTQYF. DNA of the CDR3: TGTGCCAGCAGCCCTTCTGAGGGAGGAGAGTCAGATACGCAGTATTTT.

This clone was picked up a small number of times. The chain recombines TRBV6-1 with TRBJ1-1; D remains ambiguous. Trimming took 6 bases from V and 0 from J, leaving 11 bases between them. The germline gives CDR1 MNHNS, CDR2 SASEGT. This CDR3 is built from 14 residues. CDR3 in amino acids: CASRPKAVNTEAFF. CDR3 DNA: TGTGCCAGCAGACCTAAGGCGGTGAACACTGAAGCTTTCTTT.